A single sample is the source of the 19 T cell receptor beta chains below, sequenced in a study of OX40 agonist ivuxolimab in advanced cancers. Sequencing was performed with immunoSEQ multiplex PCR; in TCRdb, only in-frame clones are kept and a portion is missing. The table lists around 60,000 clones, approximately 91% of them singletons. Sequencing was performed on CD4+ or CD8+ T cells sorted from blood, taken in a trial of the OX40 agonist ivuxolimab. These receptors originate from an adult with an advanced solid tumor such as melanoma, head and neck, liver or kidney cancer.

V gene TRBV11-3 combines with J gene TRBJ2-6; 9 nucleotides line up with TRBD1. Germline values: CDR1 SGHNT, CDR2 YENEEA. The CDR3 spans 18 residues. Trimming at V came to 4 bases and at J to 0 bases, leaving 7 bases not matched to a gene. The CDR3 sequence: CASSSYTGGFSGANVLTF. CDR3 nucleotides: TGTGCCAGCAGCTCGTACACAGGGGGCTTCTCTGGGGCCAACGTCCTGACTTTC.

The chain employs TRBV19 and TRBJ1-5; no firm D call. This CDR3 contains 16 residues. V lost 2 bases and J 1 base, leaving 12 bases between the germline ends. CDR1 and CDR2 (germline): LNHDA, SQIVND (reference sequence). CDR3 coding DNA: TGTGCCAGTAGTATATCCGAGGGCTGGAGCAATCAGCCCCAGCATTTT. It translates to CASSISEGWSNQPQHF.

The V call is TRBV27, the J call TRBJ2-2, with 9 nucleotides matching TRBD1. Losses at the gene ends were 4 bases for V and 5 bases for J; bases not matched to a gene: 5. Germline CDR1 and CDR2: MNHEY and SMNVEV (reference sequence). The CDR3 is made up of 15 amino acids. Here the CDR3 reads CASSSTGTGTGELFF. For the CDR3, the DNA is TGTGCCAGCAGTTCTACCGGGACAGGGACCGGGGAGCTGTTTTTT.

This chain uses TRBV6-1 with TRBJ1-1, with D perhaps matching TRBD1 (6 bases). The CDR3 covers 12 residues. Germline V gene sequence: CDR1 MNHNS, CDR2 SASEGT. Deletions cut 6 bases from V and 6 bases from J, with 11 bases between. The CDR3 here is CASRPQGSEAFF. CDR3 coding DNA: TGTGCCAGCAGACCACAGGGATCTGAAGCTTTCTTT.

The chain uses TRBV7-2 and TRBJ2-7; 7 bases agree with TRBD1. The CDR3 has 16 residues. With 0 bases clipped from V and 0 bases from J, the junction kept 5 bases outside the gene matches. Germline V gene sequence: CDR1 SGHTA, CDR2 FQGNSA. The CDR3 reads CASSLAPRDSSYEQYF. DNA of the CDR3: TGTGCCAGCAGCTTAGCCCCCCGGGACAGCTCCTACGAGCAGTACTTC. Using reference TRBV7-2 and TRBJ2-7 for the parts outside the CDR3, the full variable domain is GAGVSQSPSNKVTEKGKDVELRCDPISGHTALYWYRQSLGQGLEFLIYFQGNSAPDKSGLPSDRFSAERTGGSVSTLTIQRTQQEDSAVYLCASSLAPRDSSYEQYFGPGTRLTVT.

This clone was observed once. The rearrangement joins TRBV20-1 to TRBJ2-1; D is tentatively TRBD1 or TRBD2 (5 bases each). CDR1 DFQATT and CDR2 SNEGSKA come from the germline V gene (reference sequence). The CDR3 runs to 11 residues. Trimming removed 5 bases at V and 9 bases at J, with 11 bases between. The CDR3 is CSAETTGEQFF. The CDR3 bases are TGCAGTGCTGAGACTACAGGTGAGCAGTTCTTC.

Note on this clone: Other DNA sequences in this sample translate to the same CDR3. The chain uses TRBV7-2 and TRBJ2-7, with a tentative D call TRBD2 (6 bases). The germline CDR1 and CDR2 sequences are SGHTA and FQGNSA. CDR3 length: 15 residues. V shed 5 bases and J shed 0 bases, with 14 bases lying between them. In DNA form, the CDR3 reads TGTGCCAGCAGCGTCCTAGCGTTGAGCTCCTACGAGCAGTACTTC. Translating it yields CASSVLALSSYEQYF. Supplemented by reference TRBV7-2 and TRBJ2-7, the full variable domain reads GAGVSQSPSNKVTEKGKDVELRCDPISGHTALYWYRQSLGQGLEFLIYFQGNSAPDKSGLPSDRFSAERTGGSVSTLTIQRTQQEDSAVYLCASSVLALSSYEQYFGPGTRLTVT.

CDR3 nucleotides: TGTGCCAGCAGCTTAGAGGCTAGCGGGAGCACAGATACGCAGTATTTT. Translated, it gives CASSLEASGSTDTQYF. The chain carries TRBV7-6 and TRBJ2-3; 8 bases map to TRBD2. V shed 1 base, J shed 0 bases, and the junction held 3 bases outside the gene matches. Germline V gene lookup returns CDR1 SGHVS and CDR2 FNYEAQ. The CDR3 is 16 residues long.

The chain recombines TRBV10-2 with TRBJ1-1, with 7 positions matching TRBD1. V lost 0 bases to trimming and J lost 7 bases; unmatched junction nucleotides: 8. The CDR3 length is 15 residues. Germline loops: CDR1 WSHSY, CDR2 SAAADI. The CDR3 bases are TGCGCCAGCAGTGAGTCCCTGACAGGGTGGGTTGAAGCTTTCTTT. Residues: CASSESLTGWVEAFF.

J is TRBJ2-1 and V is TRBV6-1, with 8 bases identical to TRBD2. Germline lookup yields CDR1 MNHNS and CDR2 SASEGT. The CDR3 length is 16 residues. Trimming cost V 3 bases and J 3 bases; bases outside gene matches: 7. The CDR3 protein is CASSDVTSGIYNEQFF. CDR3 coding DNA: TGTGCCAGCAGTGACGTTACTAGCGGCATCTACAATGAGCAGTTCTTC.

This rearrangement joins TRBV14 to TRBJ1-4; the D is unclear. This CDR3 is 13 amino acids long. Between the trimmed V and J ends, which lost 3 bases and 7 bases, there was a span of 9 bases. Per germline, CDR1 SGHDN and CDR2 FVKESK. Written as DNA, the CDR3 is TGTGCCAGCAGCCAGTACGGCGTTGAAAAACTGTTTTTT. This gives the protein CASSQYGVEKLFF.

This chain uses TRBV30 with TRBJ2-3; D might be TRBD1 (5 bases). The length of the CDR3 is 14 residues. Germline CDR1 is GTSNPN and CDR2 is SVGIG (reference sequence). The V end was cut by 3 bases, the J end by 2 bases, with 12 bases between. CDR3 amino acids: CAWSSGSYTDTQYF. The DNA for the CDR3 is TGTGCCTGGAGCTCAGGGTCCTACACAGATACGCAGTATTTT.

The chain joins TRBV29-1 to TRBJ2-5; D remains unclear. Trimming pared 7 bases from V and 5 bases from J, leaving 23 bases between. Germline V CDR1 and CDR2: SQVTM, ANQGSEA. The CDR3 contains 15 residues. In DNA form, the CDR3 reads TGCAGCGCCCAACCGGGCCTCAGGTCTGTCGAGACCCAGTACTTC. Translated, it gives CSAQPGLRSVETQYF.

The J gene is TRBJ2-3, the V gene TRBV30; 8 bases are a match to TRBD2. This CDR3 contains 14 residues. Trimming took 8 bases from V and 4 from J; bases not matched to a gene: 11. CDR1 and CDR2 from the germline V gene are GTSNPN and SVGIG (reference sequence). Written as DNA, the CDR3 is TGTGCCAGCGCAGGCCGCGGGAGGCCAGATACGCAGTATTTT. Protein product: CASAGRGRPDTQYF.

The rearrangement uses TRBV11-3 and TRBJ1-2; D is undetermined. Trimming removed 4 bases from V and 8 bases from J, with 11 bases in between. The CDR3 loop spans 12 amino acids. Germline V CDR1 and CDR2: SGHNT, YENEEA. The CDR3 region is CASSSGGSGYTF. For the CDR3, the DNA is TGTGCCAGCAGCTCTGGTGGGTCCGGCTACACCTTC.

This clone was detected only once. The chain has TRBV6-1 and TRBJ2-7; unclear D gene. The V gene lost 10 bases and the J gene lost 0 bases, with 16 bases spanning the gap. Looked up from germline, CDR1 is MNHNS and CDR2 is SASEGT. This CDR3 spans 14 amino acids. CDR3 bases: TGTGCCACCGTCGAAGGGTCCCCCTCCTACGAGCAGTACTTC. Its protein is CATVEGSPSYEQYF.

The genes are TRBV5-1 and TRBJ1-1, with a weak D call TRBD1 (5 bases). The germline V gene has CDR1 SGHRS and CDR2 YFSETQ. The CDR3 contains 14 residues. Trimming cost V 3 bases and J 5 bases, with 14 bases left between them. The CDR3 DNA is TGCGCCAGCAGCTCGTGGGGGGTAAGAACTGAAGCTTTCTTT. It codes for CASSSWGVRTEAFF.

CDR3 region: CASSVEPAPDTQYF. The CDR3 DNA reads as TGTGCCAGCAGCGTGGAACCGGCCCCAGATACGCAGTATTTT. This chain joins TRBV9 and TRBJ2-3; no firm D call. From germline, CDR1 is SGDLS and CDR2 YYNGEE. The length of the CDR3 is 14 residues. Trimming pared 2 bases from V and 4 bases from J, leaving 11 bases between.

The chain employs TRBV7-6 and TRBJ2-2, with 14 bases lining up with TRBD2. The CDR3 length is 18 residues. With V trimmed by 6 bases and J by 5 bases, 11 bases remained unmatched. Germline V lookup: CDR1 SGHVS, CDR2 FNYEAQ. The CDR3 sequence: CASSSTSGLAGVTGELFF. CDR3 in DNA: TGTGCCAGCAGTTCTACTTCGGGACTAGCGGGAGTTACCGGGGAGCTGTTTTTT.